These T cell receptor beta chains were read from a single sample in a study of control samples from healthy donors and cancer patients. The protocol was immunoSEQ multiplex PCR, while the TCRdb copy is restricted to in-frame clones and leaves out a portion. The sample lists 150,000 to 200,000 clones, about 93% seen once, with almost 1.5% in the top ten. Sequencing was done on a sample of blood. The receptors were sampled from a man aged 18 to 29 in good health. The CDR3 runs from the conserved cysteine through the conserved F or W. The D gene is left open where the match is weak. Expanded clones are given a class, and other clones once, few, many or no size at all.

clone_size d_call v_call cdr3_aa
- TRBD1 TRBV10-3 CAISALTGEGQPQHF
- - TRBV6-6 CASSRDFTGYEQYF
once TRBD1 TRBV7-8 CASSSDLGQGADKNYGYTF
- TRBD1 TRBV5-1 CASSVTGGEQFF
- - TRBV5-8 CASSLEWTVKETQYF
- TRBD2 TRBV9 CASSVGSGGGEQFF
once - TRBV5-1 CASSFGRGMGISEKLFF
- TRBD2 TRBV3-1/TRBV3-2 CASSSRWLAGGLGELFF
- - TRBV2 CAAGTGELFF
- TRBD1 TRBV2 CASSGDRNEKLFF
few - TRBV7-9 CASSLIRDSPLHF
- - TRBV5-1 CASSLDGGNQPQHF
- TRBD1 TRBV6-1 CASSENYGTGDEKLFF
- TRBD1 TRBV5-1 CASSSPGTGSTQETQYF
- - TRBV7-6 CASSLAEASYNSPLHF
- TRBD2 TRBV2 CASRISGDYEQYF
- - TRBV20-1 CSASVEGGRPQHF
- - TRBV3-1/TRBV3-2 CASSPREGTQYF
once TRBD1 TRBV6-1 CASSEAGSGQGESQPQHF
once - TRBV5-1 CASSLQGLNYGYTF
once - TRBV5-5 CASSPLVSLSGNTIYF
- - TRBV30 CAWSVMGKDEAFF
- TRBD1 TRBV30 CAWFPGQGAGGELFF
once TRBD1 TRBV5-1 CASSLTGGAETQYF
- TRBD2 TRBV6-2/TRBV6-3 CASSSTSGRPYNEQFF
- - TRBV14 CASSQNRYGYTF
- - TRBV13 CASSTGQAEETQYF